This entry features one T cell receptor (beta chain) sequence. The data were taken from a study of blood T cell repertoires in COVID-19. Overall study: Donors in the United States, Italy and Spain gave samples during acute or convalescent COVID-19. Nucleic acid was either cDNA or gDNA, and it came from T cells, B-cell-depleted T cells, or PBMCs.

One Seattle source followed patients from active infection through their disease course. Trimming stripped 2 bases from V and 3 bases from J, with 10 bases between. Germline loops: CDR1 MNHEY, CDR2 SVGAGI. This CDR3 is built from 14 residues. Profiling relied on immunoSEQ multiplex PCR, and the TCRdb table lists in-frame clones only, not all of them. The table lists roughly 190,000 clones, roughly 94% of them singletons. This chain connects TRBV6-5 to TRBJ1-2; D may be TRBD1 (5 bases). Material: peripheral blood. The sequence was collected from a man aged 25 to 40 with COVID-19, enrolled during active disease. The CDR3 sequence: CASSYVLGHYGYTF. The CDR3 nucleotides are TGTGCCAGCAGTTACGTTTTGGGGCACTATGGCTACACCTTC.